The present entry profiles one T cell receptor beta chain with its context. Its antigen remains unidentified. The data were taken from a study of CD8 T cells in ankylosing spondylitis. The study's findings and limits: Reports say disease-linked clones showed up significantly more in matched ankylosing spondylitis synovial fluid. A motif in TCR beta, a set of several highly homologous variants, appeared characteristic of ankylosing spondylitis blood. CD8+ disease-linked clones were present at relatively low frequencies in blood.

Germline V lookup: CDR1 SGHTA, CDR2 FQGNSA. CDR3 length equals 16 residues. Trimming cost V 3 bases and J 4 bases, with 19 bases left between them. TCRdb re-called the 5' RACE reads through MiXCR, storing one row per CDR3 protein. The table shows about 800,000 distinct CDR3 sequences, with 12% occurring only once. This sequence was found in a male donor with ankylosing spondylitis. The gene calls are TRBV7-2 and TRBJ2-7, with unresolved D. Sequencing was performed on blood, either unsorted or a sorted T cell fraction (not recorded which). CDR3 region: CASSLRAAALSYEQYF. In nucleotides, the CDR3 is TGTGCCAGCAGCTTGAGAGCAGCAGCACTTAGTTACGAGCAGTACTTC.